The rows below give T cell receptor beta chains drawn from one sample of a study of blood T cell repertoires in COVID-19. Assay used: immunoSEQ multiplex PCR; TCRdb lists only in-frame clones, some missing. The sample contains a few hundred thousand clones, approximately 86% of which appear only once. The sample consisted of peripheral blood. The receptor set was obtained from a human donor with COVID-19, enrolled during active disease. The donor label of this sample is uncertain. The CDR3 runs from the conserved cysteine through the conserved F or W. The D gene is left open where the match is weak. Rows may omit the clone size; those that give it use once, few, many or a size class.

CASSLALQGLGAFF,TGTGCCAGCAGCTTAGCTCTTCAGGGTCTCGGAGCTTTCTTT,NA,TRBV7-8,NA,TRBJ1-1
CASSSVTSGRVPEQYF,TGTGCCAGCAGCTCCGTAACTAGCGGGAGAGTCCCCGAGCAGTACTTC,TRBD2,TRBV7-8,NA,TRBJ2-7
CASSQDLNRGGQETQYF,TGTGCCAGCAGCCAAGATCTAAACAGGGGAGGACAAGAGACCCAGTACTTC,NA,TRBV14,NA,TRBJ2-5
CASSVFSGGSYEQYF,TGTGCCAGCAGCGTTTTTAGCGGGGGCTCCTACGAGCAGTACTTC,TRBD2,TRBV9,NA,TRBJ2-7
CASSAPPGSYNEQFF,TGTGCCAGCAGTGCCCCGCCGGGTTCCTACAATGAGCAGTTCTTC,NA,TRBV2,NA,TRBJ2-1
CASSFRTGGFSDTQYF,TGTGCCAGCAGCTTTCGGACAGGGGGCTTCTCAGATACGCAGTATTTT,TRBD1,TRBV7-9,NA,TRBJ2-3
CASSSWTVYGYTF,TGTGCCAGTAGTTCCTGGACAGTCTATGGCTACACCTTC,NA,TRBV19,NA,TRBJ1-2
CASSQGPPQGTQYF,TGTGCCAGCAGCCAAGGGCCCCCTCAGGGTACGCAGTATTTT,NA,TRBV9,few,TRBJ2-3
CASSNPQGGRSGRFWDEQFF,TGTGCCAGTAGCAACCCCCAGGGGGGAAGGAGCGGGAGATTTTGGGATGAGCAGTTCTTC,NA,TRBV19,NA,TRBJ2-1
CASRSNRGSYEQYF,TGTGCCAGCAGGTCAAACAGGGGCTCCTACGAGCAGTACTTC,TRBD1,TRBV11-1,once,TRBJ2-7
CASSLAPAGVLNEQFF,TGTGCCAGCAGCTTAGCCCCAGCGGGAGTCTTGAATGAGCAGTTCTTC,TRBD2,TRBV11-2,NA,TRBJ2-1
CATQGVGGEKLFF,TGTGCCACACAGGGGGTGGGTGGTGAAAAACTGTTTTTT,TRBD1,TRBV10-3,NA,TRBJ1-4
CASSYGQAETQYF,TGCGCCAGCAGCTACGGACAGGCAGAGACCCAGTACTTC,TRBD1,TRBV5-1,NA,TRBJ2-5
CAISTSGSQETQYF,TGTGCCATCAGCACTAGCGGGAGCCAAGAGACCCAGTACTTC,TRBD2,TRBV10-3,NA,TRBJ2-5
CASSLDRELGDTQYF,TGTGCCAGCAGTCTGGACAGGGAATTGGGGGATACGCAGTATTTT,TRBD1,TRBV6-5,NA,TRBJ2-3
CASSLPVGVQFF,TGTGCCAGCAGTCTCCCGGTAGGGGTGCAGTTCTTC,NA,TRBV27,NA,TRBJ2-1
CASSVGTGLSTDTQYF,TGTGCCAGCAGCGTAGGTACCGGACTTAGCACAGATACGCAGTATTTT,NA,TRBV9,NA,TRBJ2-3
CASSLRTDNSPLHF,TGTGCCAGCAGCTTAAGGACTGATAATTCACCCCTCCACTTT,NA,TRBV7-2,NA,TRBJ1-6
CASSLLLNTGELFF,TGTGCCAGCAGCTTACTCCTGAACACCGGGGAGCTGTTTTTT,NA,TRBV7-2,few,TRBJ2-2
CASRKDRSNEKLFF,TGTGCCAGCAGGAAAGACAGATCTAATGAAAAACTGTTTTTT,NA,TRBV6-5,NA,TRBJ1-4
CAWSVRREGEKLFF,TGTGCCTGGAGTGTTCGAAGGGAGGGGGAAAAACTGTTTTTT,NA,TRBV30,NA,TRBJ1-4
CASSSLQSFNTEAFF,TGTGCCAGCAGTTCGTTACAGAGTTTTAACACTGAAGCTTTCTTT,NA,TRBV27,NA,TRBJ1-1
CASSQNIRTVYEGYTF,TGCGCCAGCAGCCAGAACATCAGGACAGTTTATGAGGGCTACACCTTC,NA,TRBV4-1,NA,TRBJ1-2
CASSLEAGAGSMGAFF,TGTGCCAGCAGCTTAGAGGCGGGAGCCGGCTCGATGGGAGCTTTCTTT,NA,TRBV7-9,NA,TRBJ1-1
CASSYRTSGFTDTQYF,TGTGCCAGCAGTTACCGGACTAGCGGATTCACAGATACGCAGTATTTT,TRBD2,TRBV6-6,NA,TRBJ2-3
CAIRGTSGSYEQYF,TGTGCCATCAGAGGGACTAGCGGGTCCTACGAGCAGTACTTC,TRBD2,TRBV10-3,NA,TRBJ2-7
CASSYREGNQPQHF,TGTGCCAGCAGTTACAGGGAAGGCAATCAGCCCCAGCATTTT,NA,TRBV7-2,NA,TRBJ1-5
CASSPLRTDTQYF,TGTGCCAGCAGCCCCTTGAGAACAGATACGCAGTATTTT,NA,TRBV9,NA,TRBJ2-3
CASSLAGGLDTQYF,TGCGCCAGCAGCTTGGCGGGGGGGCTGGATACGCAGTATTTT,TRBD2,TRBV5-1,NA,TRBJ2-3
CASSPAGDSPLHF,TGTGCCAGCAGCCCCGCGGGGGATTCACCCCTCCACTTT,NA,TRBV7-2,once,TRBJ1-6
CASSLAGSATNEKLFF,TGTGCCAGCAGCTTGGCGGGGAGTGCAACTAATGAAAAACTGTTTTTT,NA,TRBV5-4,NA,TRBJ1-4
CASSSGIDYGYTF,TGTGCCAGTAGTTCAGGGATAGACTATGGCTACACCTTC,NA,TRBV19,NA,TRBJ1-2
CASSGTSVYNEQFF,TGTGCCAGTAGCGGGACTAGCGTATACAATGAGCAGTTCTTC,TRBD2,TRBV7-9,NA,TRBJ2-1
CASVGGDQPQHF,TGTGCCAGTGTTGGAGGGGATCAGCCCCAGCATTTT,NA,TRBV6-5,NA,TRBJ1-5
CASSTGTDYGYTF,TGTGCCAGCAGTACTGGGACAGACTATGGCTACACCTTC,TRBD1,TRBV6-1,NA,TRBJ1-2
CASSLALLPSGTIYF,TGTGCCAGCAGCTTAGCCTTACTACCTTCCGGCACCATATATTTT,NA,TRBV7-9,NA,TRBJ1-3
CSGGSGTANTGELFF,TGCAGCGGGGGAAGTGGGACAGCGAACACCGGGGAGCTGTTTTTT,TRBD1,TRBV29-1,NA,TRBJ2-2
CASSPEGGRNEAFF,TGTGCCAGCAGCCCCGAGGGGGGGCGGAATGAAGCTTTCTTT,NA,TRBV7-2,NA,TRBJ1-1
CASSIDQTVPTQYF,TGTGCCAGTAGTATAGACCAGACAGTCCCAACCCAGTACTTC,NA,TRBV19,NA,TRBJ2-5
CASSLDRGQRGAFF,TGTGCCAGCAGCCTGGACAGGGGGCAGAGGGGAGCTTTCTTT,TRBD1,TRBV6-5,NA,TRBJ1-1
CASSLDAPGSSGNTIYF,TGCGCCAGCAGCTTGGATGCACCGGGGAGCTCTGGAAACACCATATATTTT,NA,TRBV5-1,NA,TRBJ1-3
CASSYLGPLSGNTIYF,TGTGCCAGCAGTTACTTGGGGCCCCTCTCCGGAAACACCATATATTTT,NA,TRBV6-5,NA,TRBJ1-3
CASSYFGLAGETQYF,TGTGCCAGCAGTTACTTCGGGCTAGCGGGAGAGACCCAGTACTTC,TRBD2,TRBV6-5,NA,TRBJ2-5
CASSLTGGANVLTF,TGTGCCAGCAGTTTAACGGGGGGGGCCAACGTCCTGACTTTC,NA,TRBV27,NA,TRBJ2-6
CATSRDRAGGGEAFF,TGTGCCACCAGCAGAGATAGGGCAGGGGGCGGTGAAGCTTTCTTT,TRBD1,TRBV15,NA,TRBJ1-1
CASSIRQGTYEQYF,TGTGCCAGCAGTATCAGGCAGGGAACCTACGAGCAGTACTTC,NA,TRBV28,NA,TRBJ2-7
CASSYDGANTEAFF,TGTGCCAGCAGTTACGACGGAGCGAACACTGAAGCTTTCTTT,NA,TRBV6-5,NA,TRBJ1-1
CATSRVMGQGNQPQHF,TGTGCCACCAGCAGAGTCATGGGACAGGGCAATCAGCCCCAGCATTTT,TRBD1,TRBV15,NA,TRBJ1-5
CAFRTGERTEAFF,TGTGCCTTTCGGACAGGGGAAAGAACTGAAGCTTTCTTT,TRBD1,TRBV19,NA,TRBJ1-1
CASSLGRYEQYF,TGTGCCAGCAGCTTGGGCAGGTACGAGCAGTACTTC,NA,TRBV5-6,NA,TRBJ2-7